This passage covers 26 T cell receptor beta chains from one sample sequenced in a study of T cell responses to AZD1222 COVID-19 vaccine. The repertoire was sequenced with immunoSEQ multiplex PCR; TCRdb's copy has only in-frame clones and lacks some. The table shows about 120,000 clones, with approximately 86% occurring only once. Sample: peripheral blood, taken 28 days after the second AZD1222 dose. These receptors came from an adult who received the AZD1222 COVID-19 vaccine.

This clone was seen a single time. The chain carries TRBV7-6 and TRBJ1-1; D is ambiguous. Trimming pared 2 bases from V and 2 bases from J, leaving 21 bases between. In germline, CDR1 is SGHVS, CDR2 FNYEAQ. The CDR3 contains 18 residues. The CDR3 DNA sequence: TGTGCCAGCAGCTTACGATCGGTCGACAATGCAGACAACACTGAAGCTTTCTTT. Its protein is CASSLRSVDNADNTEAFF. Full variable domain (outside the CDR3, taken from reference TRBV7-6 and TRBJ1-1): GAGVSQSPRYKVTKRGQDVALRCDPISGHVSLYWYRQALGQGPEFLTYFNYEAQQDKSGLPNDRFSAERPEGSISTLTIQRTEQRDSAMYRCASSLRSVDNADNTEAFFGQGTRLTVV.

The CDR3, as DNA: TGTGCCTGGAAAGCGGGGGGATACGAGCAGTACTTC. It specifies CAWKAGGYEQYF. The chain carries TRBV30 and TRBJ2-7; 9 nucleotides match TRBD2. The CDR3 loop spans 12 amino acids. CDR1 and CDR2 from the germline V gene are GTSNPN and SVGIG (reference sequence). Unmatched junction bases numbered 2, after V lost 4 bases and J lost 4 bases.

This chain joins TRBV7-9 and TRBJ2-1, with D perhaps assigned TRBD1 or TRBD2 (5 bases each). Deletions cut 1 base from V and 1 base from J, with 5 bases between. Germline lookup yields CDR1 SEHNR and CDR2 FQNEAQ (reference sequence). This CDR3 is built from 14 residues. The CDR3 loop reads CASSLGGSYNEQFF. Here the CDR3 DNA reads TGTGCCAGCAGCTTAGGGGGGTCCTACAATGAGCAGTTCTTC.

The gene calls are TRBV12-3 or TRBV12-4 and TRBJ2-5; D gene unclear. This CDR3 has 12 amino acids. The V gene lost 10 bases and the J gene lost 7 bases, with 16 bases spanning the gap. The CDR3 sequence: CATALGSGTQYF. The DNA of the CDR3 is TGTGCCACCGCCCTGGGCTCGGGGACCCAGTACTTC.

The chain employs TRBV19 and TRBJ1-4; 9 positions match TRBD1. The germline V gene has CDR1 LNHDA and CDR2 SQIVND (reference sequence). This CDR3 has 15 residues. Trimming took 5 bases from V and 10 from J; bases not matched to a gene: 11. The CDR3 region has the DNA TGTGCCAGTAGTCCGACCTGGCTACAGGGGGCAAAACTGTTTTTT. This codes for CASSPTWLQGAKLFF.

The CDR3 region is CASSFASGGGGEQFF. DNA for the CDR3: TGTGCCAGCAGCTTTGCTAGCGGGGGGGGCGGTGAGCAGTTCTTC. The rearrangement links TRBV7-2 to TRBJ2-1; 12 nucleotides match TRBD2. V shed 3 bases, J shed 9 bases, and the junction held 6 bases outside the gene matches. Germline CDR1 SGHTA, CDR2 FQGNSA. This CDR3 region has 15 residues.

This chain joins TRBV6-5 and TRBJ2-2; 8 bases line up with TRBD1. The CDR3 sequence is 14 residues long. Germline V gene sequence: CDR1 MNHEY, CDR2 SVGAGI. Trimming cost V 7 bases and J 7 bases; bases outside gene matches: 8. The CDR3 region has the DNA TGTGCCAGCACCCGGACAGGGCGTGACGGGGAGCTGTTTTTT. Its protein product is CASTRTGRDGELFF.

J is TRBJ1-3 and V is TRBV18, with 8 bases that match TRBD1. The CDR3 extends over 15 amino acids. CDR1 KGHSH and CDR2 LQKENI come from the germline V gene. The V segment lost 2 bases and the J segment 2 bases; nucleotides outside the gene matches: 2. CDR3 residues: CASSPNRGTGNTIYF. In DNA form, the CDR3 reads TGTGCCAGCTCACCAAACAGGGGGACTGGAAACACCATATATTTT.

The rearrangement links TRBV5-5 to TRBJ2-1; 7 nucleotides line up with TRBD1. Germline-derived CDR1 and CDR2 are SGHKS and YYEKEE (reference sequence). The CDR3 extends over 14 amino acids. The V and J ends lost 7 bases and 5 bases, in that order; junction bases with no gene match: 9. Here the CDR3 reads CASGNRDSDNEQFF. For the CDR3, the DNA is TGTGCCAGCGGAAACCGGGACAGTGACAATGAGCAGTTCTTC.

The V call is TRBV3-1 (or the pseudogene TRBV3-2), the J call TRBJ1-3, with D perhaps TRBD1 (5 bases). Trimming left V 4 bases short and J 3 bases short, with 10 bases between. CDR1 is LGHDT and CDR2 is YNNKEL in the germline V gene (reference sequence). The CDR3 totals 14 residues. CDR3 coding DNA: TGTGCCAGCAGCCCGTCAGGGAGTGGAAACACCATATATTTT. This encodes CASSPSGSGNTIYF.

J is TRBJ1-6 and V is TRBV4-1; D gene ambiguous. V lost 1 base and J lost 6, with 10 bases in between. Germline CDR1 MGHRA, CDR2 YSYEKL. The CDR3 totals 15 residues. CDR3 in amino acids: CASSQAPGVNSPLHF. The CDR3 nucleotides read TGCGCCAGCAGCCAAGCCCCGGGAGTTAATTCACCCCTCCACTTT.

V is TRBV28 and J is TRBJ2-1; D uncertain. Germline V gene lookup returns CDR1 MDHEN and CDR2 SYDVKM. V lost 6 bases, J lost 7 bases, and 13 bases lay in between. The CDR3 contains 13 residues. This CDR3 is CASSRTVLNEQFF. CDR3 sequence (DNA): TGTGCCAGCAGCCGGACGGTACTTAATGAGCAGTTCTTC.

The rearrangement uses TRBV6-1 and TRBJ2-7; D unresolved. This CDR3 has 13 residues. The V end was cut by 1 base, the J end by 2 bases, with 6 bases between. Germline loops: CDR1 MNHNS, CDR2 SASEGT. The CDR3 DNA follows: TGTGCCAGCAGTGAAGACCGCGCCTACGAGCAGTACTTC. This translates into CASSEDRAYEQYF.

The rearrangement links TRBV19 to TRBJ1-1, with D possibly matching TRBD1 (6 bases). Per germline, CDR1 LNHDA and CDR2 SQIVND (reference sequence). This CDR3 is built from 13 residues. Between the trimmed V and J ends, which lost 7 bases and 8 bases, there was a span of 17 bases. The CDR3 region has the DNA TGTGCCAGTATGTCCGTCGACAGGACAGAAGCTTTCTTT. It translates to CASMSVDRTEAFF.

This clone was seen a single time. This chain joins TRBV11-1 and TRBJ2-5, with D perhaps matching TRBD1 (6 bases). CDR3 size: 15 residues. The germline V gene has CDR1 SGHAT and CDR2 FQDESV (reference sequence). V was clipped by 3 bases and J by 2 bases, with 13 bases between them. CDR3 loop: CASSFRRGGQETQYF. The CDR3 DNA sequence: TGTGCCAGCAGCTTCCGCAGGGGTGGGCAAGAGACCCAGTACTTC. The whole variable domain, remainder taken from reference TRBV11-1 and TRBJ2-5, is EAEVAQSPRYKITEKSQAVAFWCDPISGHATLYWYRQILGQGPELLVQFQDESVVDDSQLPKDRFSAERLKGVDSTLKIQPAELGDSAMYLCASSFRRGGQETQYFGPGTRLLVL.

This clone was counted between two and nine times. The chain joins TRBV9 to TRBJ1-5; D is uncertain. The germline V gene encodes CDR1 SGDLS and CDR2 YYNGEE. The CDR3 is made up of 14 amino acids. Trimming removed 2 bases at V and 1 base at J, with 7 bases between. For the CDR3, the DNA is TGTGCCAGCAGCGTTAGCCAGAGCAATCAGCCCCAGCATTTT. Translating gives CASSVSQSNQPQHF.

This clone was seen a handful of times. The J gene is TRBJ1-5, the V gene TRBV28, with 8 bases aligning to TRBD1. This CDR3 contains 14 residues. Germline V CDR1 and CDR2: MDHEN, SYDVKM. Germline trimming cut 6 bases from V and 2 bases from J; bases unmatched to any gene: 3. The CDR3, as DNA: TGTGCCAGCAGCCTGGACAGGGGCAATCAGCCCCAGCATTTT. Protein product: CASSLDRGNQPQHF.

The chain recombines TRBV11-2 with TRBJ1-1; TRBD1 agrees at 7 bases. The length of the CDR3 is 15 residues. Germline lookup yields CDR1 SGHAT and CDR2 FQNNGV. V lost 5 bases and J lost 1; bases outside the gene matches: 7. The CDR3 sequence is CASSLGGRPNTEAFF. The CDR3, as DNA: TGTGCCAGCAGCCTAGGGGGCAGGCCGAACACTGAAGCTTTCTTT.

The V and J genes are TRBV6-5 and TRBJ1-6; a weak D match, TRBD1 (6 bases). CDR1 and CDR2 from the germline V gene are MNHEY and SVGAGI. The CDR3 has 14 residues. V lost 3 bases to trimming and J lost 7 bases, with 10 bases between them. The CDR3 region has the DNA TGTGCCAGCAGTTATCGGGACACGAATTCACCCCTCCACTTT. Translating gives CASSYRDTNSPLHF.

This clone was counted once. The chain is built from TRBV7-8 and TRBJ2-7; 7 nucleotides align to TRBD1. This CDR3 is 15 amino acids long. Germline V gene data show CDR1 as SGHVS and CDR2 as FQNEAQ. V shed 1 base and J 0 bases; nucleotides not matched to a gene: 3. For the CDR3, the DNA is TGTGCCAGCAGCTTAGACGGGGACAGCTCCTACGAGCAGTACTTC. The encoded protein is CASSLDGDSSYEQYF.

CDR3 protein: CASSLTGNVSNQPQHF. CDR3 DNA sequence: TGCGCCAGCAGCTTGACAGGGAATGTAAGCAATCAGCCCCAGCATTTT. The rearrangement uses TRBV5-1 and TRBJ1-5; TRBD1 is a possible D gene (6 bases). This CDR3 comprises 16 residues. The germline gives CDR1 SGHRS, CDR2 YFSETQ. Trimming shortened V by 1 base and J by 1 base, and 12 bases separated the two germline ends. The whole variable domain, filled in from reference TRBV5-1 and TRBJ1-5, reads KAGVTQTPRYLIKTRGQQVTLSCSPISGHRSVSWYQQTPGQGLQFLFEYFSETQRNKGNFPGRFSGRQFSNSRSEMNVSTLELGDSALYLCASSLTGNVSNQPQHFGDGTRLSIL.

The chain has TRBV29-1 and TRBJ1-2; 8 positions match TRBD1. This CDR3 spans 16 amino acids. Per the germline V gene, CDR1 is SQVTM and CDR2 is ANQGSEA. Germline trimming cut 7 bases from V and 3 bases from J; bases unmatched to any gene: 16. The CDR3, as DNA: TGCAGCGCCACCGACAGGGGACTGGGGGGCGACTATGGCTACACCTTC. Translated: CSATDRGLGGDYGYTF.

The gene calls are TRBV7-2 and TRBJ1-5; TRBD1 is a possible D gene (5 bases). The CDR3 has 14 amino acids. The germline V gene encodes CDR1 SGHTA and CDR2 FQGNSA. The germline V and J ends were trimmed by 1 base and 7 bases, with 11 bases remaining between them. The CDR3 DNA reads TGTGCCAGCAGCTTAGGTCAGGGTCCCCAGCCCCAGCATTTT. Translated: CASSLGQGPQPQHF.

Regarding this clone: Additional DNA sequences in this sample encode the identical CDR3. The chain links TRBV19 to TRBJ1-5, with a tentative D call TRBD1 (5 bases). Germline V lookup: CDR1 LNHDA, CDR2 SQIVND (reference sequence). V lost 2 bases and J lost 2, with 7 bases in between. This CDR3 has 14 residues. The CDR3 region has the DNA TGTGCCAGTAGTATAACGGGGGGCAATCAGCCCCAGCATTTT. Its protein is CASSITGGNQPQHF.

The CDR3 DNA is TGTGCCAGCAGACGACCCGGGACAGCCTATGGCTACACCTTC. This encodes CASRRPGTAYGYTF. The chain has TRBV2 and TRBJ1-2; 7 positions match TRBD1. J was trimmed by 4 bases and V by 6 bases; bases with no gene match: 8. CDR3 length: 14 amino acids. CDR1 SNHLY and CDR2 FYNNEI come from the germline V gene.

This chain links TRBV15 with TRBJ1-2; the D is unclear. Trimming took 3 bases from V and 5 from J, leaving 16 bases between them. Germline V gene sequence: CDR1 LNHNV, CDR2 YYDKDF (reference sequence). The CDR3 is made up of 15 amino acids. The chain's CDR3 is CATSSQLGFRYGYTF. In DNA form, the CDR3 reads TGTGCCACCAGCAGTCAGTTGGGATTTCGGTATGGCTACACCTTC.